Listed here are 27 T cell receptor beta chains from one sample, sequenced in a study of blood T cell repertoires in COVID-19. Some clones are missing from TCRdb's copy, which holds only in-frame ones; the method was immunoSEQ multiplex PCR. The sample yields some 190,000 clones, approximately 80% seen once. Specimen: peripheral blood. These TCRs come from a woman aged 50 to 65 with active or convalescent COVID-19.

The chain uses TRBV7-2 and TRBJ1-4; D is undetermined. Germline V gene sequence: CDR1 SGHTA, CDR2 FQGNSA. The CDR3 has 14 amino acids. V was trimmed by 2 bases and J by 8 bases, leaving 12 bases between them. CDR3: CASSLRDASEKLFF. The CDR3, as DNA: TGTGCCAGCAGCTTAAGAGATGCGTCCGAAAAACTGTTTTTT.

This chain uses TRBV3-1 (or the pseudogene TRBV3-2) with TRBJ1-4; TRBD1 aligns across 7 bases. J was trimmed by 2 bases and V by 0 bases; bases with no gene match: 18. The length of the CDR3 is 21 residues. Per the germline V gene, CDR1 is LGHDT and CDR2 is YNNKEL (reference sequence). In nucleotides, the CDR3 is TGTGCCAGCAGCCAAGATCCTACCCCCGCCAGGGGGTATGTGACTAATGAAAAACTGTTTTTT. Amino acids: CASSQDPTPARGYVTNEKLFF.

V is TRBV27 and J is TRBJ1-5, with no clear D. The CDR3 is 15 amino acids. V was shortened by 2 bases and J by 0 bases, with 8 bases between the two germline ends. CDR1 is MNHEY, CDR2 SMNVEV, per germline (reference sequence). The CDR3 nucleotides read TGTGCCAGCAGTTTAGCAGCGAATAGCAATCAGCCCCAGCATTTT. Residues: CASSLAANSNQPQHF.

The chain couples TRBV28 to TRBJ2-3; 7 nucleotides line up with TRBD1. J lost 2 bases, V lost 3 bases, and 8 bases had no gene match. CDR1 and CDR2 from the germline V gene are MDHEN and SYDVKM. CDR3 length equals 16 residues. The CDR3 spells CASSFRSGQNTDTQYF. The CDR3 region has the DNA TGTGCCAGCAGTTTCAGGTCGGGACAGAACACAGATACGCAGTATTTT.

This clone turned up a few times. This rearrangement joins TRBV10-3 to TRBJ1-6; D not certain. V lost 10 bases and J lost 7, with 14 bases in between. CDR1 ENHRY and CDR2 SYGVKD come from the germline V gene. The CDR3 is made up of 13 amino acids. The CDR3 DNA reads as TGTGCCACCGCGGAGGGCTTCAATTCACCCCTCCACTTT. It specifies CATAEGFNSPLHF.

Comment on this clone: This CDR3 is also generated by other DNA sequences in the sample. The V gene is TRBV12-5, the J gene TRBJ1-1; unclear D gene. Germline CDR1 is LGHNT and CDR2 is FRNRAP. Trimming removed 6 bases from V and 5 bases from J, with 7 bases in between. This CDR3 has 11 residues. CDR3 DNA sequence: TGTGCTAGTGGCGGAGAAACTGAAGCTTTCTTT. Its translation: CASGGETEAFF.

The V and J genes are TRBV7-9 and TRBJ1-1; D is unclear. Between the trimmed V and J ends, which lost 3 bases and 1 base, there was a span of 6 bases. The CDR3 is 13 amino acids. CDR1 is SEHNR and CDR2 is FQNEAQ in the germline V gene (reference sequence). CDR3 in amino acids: CASSFSRNTEAFF. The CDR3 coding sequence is TGTGCCAGCAGCTTTTCGAGGAACACTGAAGCTTTCTTT. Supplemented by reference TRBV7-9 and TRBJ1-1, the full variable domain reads DTGVSQNPRHKITKRGQNVTFRCDPISEHNRLYWYRQTLGQGPEFLTYFQNEAQLEKSRLLSDRFSAERPKGSFSTLEIQRTEQGDSAMYLCASSFSRNTEAFFGQGTRLTVV.

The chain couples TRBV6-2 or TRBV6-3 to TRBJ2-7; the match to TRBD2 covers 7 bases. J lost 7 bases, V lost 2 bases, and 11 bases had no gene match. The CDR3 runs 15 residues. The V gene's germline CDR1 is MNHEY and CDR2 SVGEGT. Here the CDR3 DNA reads TGTGCCAGCAGTTACCCCAGAGGTCGGGGGGAGGAGCAGTACTTC. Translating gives CASSYPRGRGEEQYF.

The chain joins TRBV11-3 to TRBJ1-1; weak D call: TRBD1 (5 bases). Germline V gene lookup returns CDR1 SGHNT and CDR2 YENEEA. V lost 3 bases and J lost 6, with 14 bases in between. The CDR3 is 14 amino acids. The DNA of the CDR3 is TGTGCCAGCAGCTTCGGGGGTGATAATCCTGAAGCTTTCTTT. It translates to CASSFGGDNPEAFF.

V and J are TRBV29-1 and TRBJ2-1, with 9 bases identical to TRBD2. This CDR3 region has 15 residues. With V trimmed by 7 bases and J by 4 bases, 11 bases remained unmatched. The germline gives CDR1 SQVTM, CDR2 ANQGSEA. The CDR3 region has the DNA TGCAGCGCTGGCTCGGGGCTAGCGGGGTACAATGAGCAGTTCTTC. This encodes CSAGSGLAGYNEQFF.

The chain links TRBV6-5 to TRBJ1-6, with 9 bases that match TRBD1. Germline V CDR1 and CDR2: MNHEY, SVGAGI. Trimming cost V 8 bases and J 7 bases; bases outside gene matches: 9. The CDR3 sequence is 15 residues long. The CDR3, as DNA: TGTGCCAGCTGTCGCTCCGGGACAGGGAATTCACCCCTCCACTTT. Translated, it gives CASCRSGTGNSPLHF.

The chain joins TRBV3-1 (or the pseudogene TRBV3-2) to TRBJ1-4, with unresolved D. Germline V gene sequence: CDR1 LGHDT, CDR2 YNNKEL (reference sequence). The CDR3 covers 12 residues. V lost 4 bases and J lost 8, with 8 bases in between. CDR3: CASSRSGEKLFF. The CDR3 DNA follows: TGTGCCAGCAGCCGATCCGGGGAAAAACTGTTTTTT.

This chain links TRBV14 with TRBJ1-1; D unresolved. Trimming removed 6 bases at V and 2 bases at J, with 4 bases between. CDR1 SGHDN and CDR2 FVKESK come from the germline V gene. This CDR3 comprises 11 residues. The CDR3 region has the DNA TGTGCCAGCAGTCCTAACACTGAAGCTTTCTTT. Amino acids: CASSPNTEAFF.

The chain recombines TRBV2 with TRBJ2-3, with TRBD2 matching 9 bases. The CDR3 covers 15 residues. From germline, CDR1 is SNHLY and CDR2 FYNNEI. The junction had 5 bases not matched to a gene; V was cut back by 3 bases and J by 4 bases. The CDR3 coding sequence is TGTGCCAGCAGTGACGCACTAGCGGGTGCAGATACGCAGTATTTT. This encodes CASSDALAGADTQYF.

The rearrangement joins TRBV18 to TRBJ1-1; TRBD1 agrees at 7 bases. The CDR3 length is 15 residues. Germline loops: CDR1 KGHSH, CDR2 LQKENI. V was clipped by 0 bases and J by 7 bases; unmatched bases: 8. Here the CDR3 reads CASSPPGNRGGEAFF. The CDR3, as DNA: TGTGCCAGCTCACCACCGGGGAACAGGGGTGGTGAAGCTTTCTTT.

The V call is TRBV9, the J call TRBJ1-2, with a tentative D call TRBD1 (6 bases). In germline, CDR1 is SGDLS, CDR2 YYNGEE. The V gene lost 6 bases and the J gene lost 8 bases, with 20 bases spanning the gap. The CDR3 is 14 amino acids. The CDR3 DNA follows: TGTGCCAGCAATCAAGGACAGACTCCATCGGGCTACACCTTC. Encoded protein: CASNQGQTPSGYTF.

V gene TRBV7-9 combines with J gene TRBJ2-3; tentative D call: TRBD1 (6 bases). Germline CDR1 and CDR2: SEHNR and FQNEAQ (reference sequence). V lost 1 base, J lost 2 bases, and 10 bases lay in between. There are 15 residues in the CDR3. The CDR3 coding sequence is TGTGCCAGCAGCTTAGTCCGACAGGACACAGATACGCAGTATTTT. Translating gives CASSLVRQDTDTQYF.

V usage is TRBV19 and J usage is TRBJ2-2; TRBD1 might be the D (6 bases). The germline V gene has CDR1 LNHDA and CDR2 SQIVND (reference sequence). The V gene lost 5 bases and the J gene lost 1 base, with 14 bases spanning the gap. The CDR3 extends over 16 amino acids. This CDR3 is CASSPRGIRNTGELFF. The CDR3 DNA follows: TGTGCCAGTAGTCCAAGGGGGATAAGGAACACCGGGGAGCTGTTTTTT. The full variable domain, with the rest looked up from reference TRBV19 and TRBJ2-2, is DGGITQSPKYLFRKEGQNVTLSCEQNLNHDAMYWYRQDPGQGLRLIYYSQIVNDFQKGDIAEGYSVSREKKESFPLTVTSAQKNPTAFYLCASSPRGIRNTGELFFGEGSRLTVL.

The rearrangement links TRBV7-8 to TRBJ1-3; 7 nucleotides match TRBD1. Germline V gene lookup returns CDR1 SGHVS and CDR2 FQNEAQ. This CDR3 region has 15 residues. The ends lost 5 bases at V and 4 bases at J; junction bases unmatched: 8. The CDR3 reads CASSIPDREGNTIYF. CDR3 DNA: TGTGCCAGCAGCATTCCCGACAGGGAGGGAAACACCATATATTTT.

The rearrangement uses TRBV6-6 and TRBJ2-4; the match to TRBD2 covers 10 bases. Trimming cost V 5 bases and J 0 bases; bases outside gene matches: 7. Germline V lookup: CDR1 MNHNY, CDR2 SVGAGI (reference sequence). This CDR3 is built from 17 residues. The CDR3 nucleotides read TGTGCCAGCAGTCGGACTAGCGGAGGACTAGCCAAAAACATTCAGTACTTC. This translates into CASSRTSGGLAKNIQYF.

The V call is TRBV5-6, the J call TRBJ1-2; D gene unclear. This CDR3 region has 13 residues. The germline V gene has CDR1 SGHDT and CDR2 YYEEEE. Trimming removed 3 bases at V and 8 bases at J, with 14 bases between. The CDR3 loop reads CASSSLPAEGYTF. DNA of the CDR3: TGTGCCAGCAGCTCTCTCCCTGCGGAAGGCTACACCTTC.

CDR3 DNA: TGTGCCAGTAGTGCAACAGGGCCCTATAATTCACCCCTCCACTTT. Translating it yields CASSATGPYNSPLHF. This chain joins TRBV19 and TRBJ1-6; the D gene is possibly TRBD1 (6 bases). The CDR3 length is 15 residues. The germline gives CDR1 LNHDA, CDR2 SQIVND (reference sequence). Trimming removed 5 bases from V and 2 bases from J, with 10 bases in between.

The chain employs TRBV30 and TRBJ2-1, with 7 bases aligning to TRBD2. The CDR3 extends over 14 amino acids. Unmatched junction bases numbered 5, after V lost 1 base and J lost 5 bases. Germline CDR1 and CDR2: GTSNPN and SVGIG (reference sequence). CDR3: CAWSAGRKDNEQFF. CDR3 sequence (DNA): TGTGCCTGGAGTGCCGGGAGGAAAGACAATGAGCAGTTCTTC.

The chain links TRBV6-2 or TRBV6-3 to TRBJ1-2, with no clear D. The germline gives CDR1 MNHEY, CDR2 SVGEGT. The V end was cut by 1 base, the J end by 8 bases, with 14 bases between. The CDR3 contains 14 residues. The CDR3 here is CASSYFLRRLGYTF. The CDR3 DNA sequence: TGTGCCAGCAGTTACTTTCTCAGGAGGCTCGGCTACACCTTC.

CDR3 bases: TGTGCCAGCAGCCCCCAGCGGCGGAACTCCTACAATGAGCAGTTCTTC. Its translation: CASSPQRRNSYNEQFF. V usage is TRBV7-2 and J usage is TRBJ2-1; TRBD2 is a possible D gene (5 bases). CDR1 is SGHTA, CDR2 FQGNSA, per germline. The germline V and J ends were trimmed by 5 bases and 0 bases, with 14 bases remaining between them. This CDR3 region has 16 residues.

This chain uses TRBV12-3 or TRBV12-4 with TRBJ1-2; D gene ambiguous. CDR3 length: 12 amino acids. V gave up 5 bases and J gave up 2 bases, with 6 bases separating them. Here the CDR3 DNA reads TGTGCCAGCAGTCCTAAAAACTATGGCTACACCTTC. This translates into CASSPKNYGYTF.

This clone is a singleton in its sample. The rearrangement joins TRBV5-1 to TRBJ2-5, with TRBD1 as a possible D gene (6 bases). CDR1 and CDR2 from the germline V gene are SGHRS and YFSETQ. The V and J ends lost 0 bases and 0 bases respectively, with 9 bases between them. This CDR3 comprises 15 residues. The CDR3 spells CASSLAGHHQETQYF. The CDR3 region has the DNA TGCGCCAGCAGCTTGGCGGGACACCACCAAGAGACCCAGTACTTC.